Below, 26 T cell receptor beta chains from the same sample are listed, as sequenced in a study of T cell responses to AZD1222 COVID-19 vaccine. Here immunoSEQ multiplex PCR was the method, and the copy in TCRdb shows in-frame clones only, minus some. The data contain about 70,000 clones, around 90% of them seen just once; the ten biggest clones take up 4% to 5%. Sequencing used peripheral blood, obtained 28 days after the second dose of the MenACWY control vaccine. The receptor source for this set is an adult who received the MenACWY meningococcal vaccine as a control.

As DNA, the CDR3 is TGTGCCAGCAGCCCCAGGACACGGGTGTACACTGAAGCTTTCTTT. Its translation is CASSPRTRVYTEAFF. The chain carries TRBV9 and TRBJ1-1; D possibly corresponds to TRBD1 (5 bases). The CDR3 runs 15 residues. The V end lost 4 bases, the J end lost 3 bases, and 16 bases lay between the germline ends. The germline CDR1 and CDR2 sequences are SGDLS and YYNGEE.

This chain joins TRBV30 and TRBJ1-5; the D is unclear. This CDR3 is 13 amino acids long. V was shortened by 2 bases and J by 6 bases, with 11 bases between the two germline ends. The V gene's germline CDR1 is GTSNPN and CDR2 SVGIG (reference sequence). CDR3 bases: TGTGCCTGGAGTCGCGGGGTGGGTCAGCCCCAGCATTTT. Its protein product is CAWSRGVGQPQHF.

Here the CDR3 reads CASSPGTGMNTEAFF. Written as DNA, the CDR3 is TGTGCCAGTAGTCCCGGGACGGGGATGAACACTGAAGCTTTCTTT. The genes are TRBV19 and TRBJ1-1, with a tentative D call TRBD1 (5 bases). The CDR3 has 15 residues. In germline, CDR1 is LNHDA, CDR2 SQIVND (reference sequence). Trimming pared 5 bases from V and 0 bases from J, leaving 13 bases between. Drawing the rest from reference TRBV19 and TRBJ1-1, the complete variable domain is DGGITQSPKYLFRKEGQNVTLSCEQNLNHDAMYWYRQDPGQGLRLIYYSQIVNDFQKGDIAEGYSVSREKKESFPLTVTSAQKNPTAFYLCASSPGTGMNTEAFFGQGTRLTVV.

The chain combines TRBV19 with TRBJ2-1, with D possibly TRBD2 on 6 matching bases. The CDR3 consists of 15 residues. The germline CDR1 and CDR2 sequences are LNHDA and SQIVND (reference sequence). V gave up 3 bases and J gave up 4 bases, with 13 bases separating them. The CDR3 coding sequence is TGTGCCAGTAGTATCGGGGGTAGCGATTACAATGAGCAGTTCTTC. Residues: CASSIGGSDYNEQFF.

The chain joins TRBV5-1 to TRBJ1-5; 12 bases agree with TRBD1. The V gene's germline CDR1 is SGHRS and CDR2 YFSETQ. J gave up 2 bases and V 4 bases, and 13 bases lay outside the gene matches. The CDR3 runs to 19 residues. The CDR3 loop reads CASSPGQGAGSGGNQPQHF. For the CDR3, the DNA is TGCGCCAGCAGCCCGGGACAGGGGGCGGGTTCCGGGGGCAATCAGCCCCAGCATTTT.

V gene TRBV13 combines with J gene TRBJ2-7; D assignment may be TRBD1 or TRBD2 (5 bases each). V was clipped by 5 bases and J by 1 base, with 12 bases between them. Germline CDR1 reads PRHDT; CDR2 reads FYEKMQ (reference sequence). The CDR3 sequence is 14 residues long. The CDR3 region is CASSLVGESYEQYF. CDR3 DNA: TGTGCCAGCAGCCTAGTGGGGGAATCCTACGAGCAGTACTTC.

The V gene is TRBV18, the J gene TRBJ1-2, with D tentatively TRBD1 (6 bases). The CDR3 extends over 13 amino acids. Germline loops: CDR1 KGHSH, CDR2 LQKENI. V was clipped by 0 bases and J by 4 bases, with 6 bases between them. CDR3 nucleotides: TGTGCCAGCTCACCACCGGACAGCTATGGCTACACCTTC. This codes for CASSPPDSYGYTF. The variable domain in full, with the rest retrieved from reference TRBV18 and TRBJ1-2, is NAGVMQNPRHLVRRRGQEARLRCSPMKGHSHVYWYRQLPEEGLKFMVYLQKENIIDESGMPKERFSAEFPKEGPSILRIQQVVRGDSAAYFCASSPPDSYGYTFGSGTRLTVV.

The CDR3: CASSKEKASGEQYF. CDR3 DNA sequence: TGTGCCAGCAGCAAAGAGAAGGCCTCGGGCGAGCAGTACTTC. The chain carries TRBV21-1 and TRBJ2-7; no check of the table's D call, TRBD2, against the DNA was made. TRBV21-1 is given as a pseudogene. The CDR3 has 14 amino acids.

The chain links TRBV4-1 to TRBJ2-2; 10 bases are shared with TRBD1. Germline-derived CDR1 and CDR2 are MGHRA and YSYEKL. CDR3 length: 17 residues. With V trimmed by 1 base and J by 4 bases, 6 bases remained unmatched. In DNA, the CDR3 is TGCGCCAGCAGCCAAGGCCCAGGACAGGGGGGCACCGGGGAGCTGTTTTTT. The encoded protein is CASSQGPGQGGTGELFF.

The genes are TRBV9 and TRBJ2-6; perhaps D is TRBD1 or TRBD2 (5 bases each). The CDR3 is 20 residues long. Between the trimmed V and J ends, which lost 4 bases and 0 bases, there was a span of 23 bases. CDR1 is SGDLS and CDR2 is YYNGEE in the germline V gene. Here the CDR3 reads CASSPRGPGRWSSGANVLTF. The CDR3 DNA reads TGTGCCAGCAGCCCTCGTGGACCGGGACGGTGGAGCTCTGGGGCCAACGTCCTGACTTTC. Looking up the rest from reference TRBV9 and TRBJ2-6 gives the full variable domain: DSGVTQTPKHLITATGQRVTLRCSPRSGDLSVYWYQQSLDQGLQFLIQYYNGEERAKGNILERFSAQQFPDLHSELNLSSLELGDSALYFCASSPRGPGRWSSGANVLTFGAGSRLTVL.

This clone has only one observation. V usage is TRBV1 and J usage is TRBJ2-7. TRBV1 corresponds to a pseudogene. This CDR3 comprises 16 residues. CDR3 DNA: TGCACCAGCAGCCAAGACCCCCAGCGGACAAACTACGAGCAGTACTTC. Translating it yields CTSSQDPQRTNYEQYF.

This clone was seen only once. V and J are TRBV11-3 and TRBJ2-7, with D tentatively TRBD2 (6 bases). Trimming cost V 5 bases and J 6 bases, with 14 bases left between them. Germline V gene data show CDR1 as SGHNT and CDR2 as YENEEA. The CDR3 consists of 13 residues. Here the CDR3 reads CASSPPGGLEQYF. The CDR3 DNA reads TGTGCCAGCAGCCCCCCCGGAGGGCTCGAGCAGTACTTC.

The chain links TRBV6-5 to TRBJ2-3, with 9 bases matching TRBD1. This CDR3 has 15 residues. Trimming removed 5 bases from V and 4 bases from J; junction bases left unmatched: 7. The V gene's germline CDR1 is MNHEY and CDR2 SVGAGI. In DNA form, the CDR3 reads TGTGCCAGCAGTACGGACAGGGGACGAGCAGATACGCAGTATTTT. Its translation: CASSTDRGRADTQYF.

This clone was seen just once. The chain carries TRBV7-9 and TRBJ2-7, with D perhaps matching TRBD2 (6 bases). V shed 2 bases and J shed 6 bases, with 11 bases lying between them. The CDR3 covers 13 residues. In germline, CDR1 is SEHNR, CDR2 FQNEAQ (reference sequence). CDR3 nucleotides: TGTGCCAGCAGCTTAATGGAGGGGAGCGAGCAGTACTTC. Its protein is CASSLMEGSEQYF.

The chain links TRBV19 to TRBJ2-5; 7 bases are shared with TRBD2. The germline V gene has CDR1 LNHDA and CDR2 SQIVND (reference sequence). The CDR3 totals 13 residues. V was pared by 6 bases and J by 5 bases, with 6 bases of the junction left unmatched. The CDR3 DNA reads TGTGCCAGTAGGGGGAGGGGATGGGAGACCCAGTACTTC. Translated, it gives CASRGRGWETQYF.

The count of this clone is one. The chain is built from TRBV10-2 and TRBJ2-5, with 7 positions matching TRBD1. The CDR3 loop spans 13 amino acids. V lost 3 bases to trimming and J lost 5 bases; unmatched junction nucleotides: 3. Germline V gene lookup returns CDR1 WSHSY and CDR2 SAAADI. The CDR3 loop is CASSEQGRETQYF. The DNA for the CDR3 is TGCGCCAGCAGTGAACAGGGGCGGGAGACCCAGTACTTC.

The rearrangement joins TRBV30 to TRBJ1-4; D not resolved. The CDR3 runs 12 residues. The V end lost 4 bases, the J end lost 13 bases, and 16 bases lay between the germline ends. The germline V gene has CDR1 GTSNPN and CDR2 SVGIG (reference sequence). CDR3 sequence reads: CAWIHPNRGLFF. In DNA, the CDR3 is TGTGCCTGGATCCACCCGAACCGGGGACTGTTTTTT.

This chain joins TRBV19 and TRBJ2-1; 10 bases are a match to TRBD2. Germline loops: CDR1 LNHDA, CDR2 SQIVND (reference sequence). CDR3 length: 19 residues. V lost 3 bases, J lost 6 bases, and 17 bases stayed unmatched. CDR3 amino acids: CASSIGLAALDWRRNEQFF. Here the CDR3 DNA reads TGTGCCAGTAGTATTGGACTAGCGGCCTTGGATTGGAGGCGCAATGAGCAGTTCTTC.

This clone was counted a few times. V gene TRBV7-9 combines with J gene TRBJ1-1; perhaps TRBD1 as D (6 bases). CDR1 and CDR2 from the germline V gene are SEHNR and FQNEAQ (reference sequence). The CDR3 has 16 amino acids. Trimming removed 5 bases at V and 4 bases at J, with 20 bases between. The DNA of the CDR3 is TGTGCCAGCAGCCCAATATTTGGGACCAGGGGCACTGAAGCTTTCTTT. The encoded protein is CASSPIFGTRGTEAFF.

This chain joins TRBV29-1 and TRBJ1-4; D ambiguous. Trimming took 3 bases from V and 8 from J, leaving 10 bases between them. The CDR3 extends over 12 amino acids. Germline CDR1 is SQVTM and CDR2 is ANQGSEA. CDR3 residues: CSVEGLEEKLFF. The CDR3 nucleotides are TGCAGCGTTGAGGGTCTGGAGGAAAAACTGTTTTTT.

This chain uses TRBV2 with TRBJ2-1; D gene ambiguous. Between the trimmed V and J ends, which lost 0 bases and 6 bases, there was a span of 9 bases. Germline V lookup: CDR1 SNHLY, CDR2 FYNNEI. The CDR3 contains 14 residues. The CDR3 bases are TGTGCCAGCAGTGAAGCGCTTCTTCCCAATGAGCAGTTCTTC. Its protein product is CASSEALLPNEQFF.

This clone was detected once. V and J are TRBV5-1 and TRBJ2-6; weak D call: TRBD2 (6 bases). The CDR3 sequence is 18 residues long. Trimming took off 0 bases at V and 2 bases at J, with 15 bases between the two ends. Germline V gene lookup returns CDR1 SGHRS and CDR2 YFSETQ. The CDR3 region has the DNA TGCGCCAGCAGCTTGGCCGGGAGTTTGGGGCCTGGGGCCAACGTCCTGACTTTC. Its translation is CASSLAGSLGPGANVLTF.

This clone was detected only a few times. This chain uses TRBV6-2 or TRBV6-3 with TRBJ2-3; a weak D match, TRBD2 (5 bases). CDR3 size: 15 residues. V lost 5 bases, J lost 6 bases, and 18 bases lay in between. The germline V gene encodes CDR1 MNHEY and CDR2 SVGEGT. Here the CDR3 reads CASSQRVGAGDTQYF. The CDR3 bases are TGTGCCAGCAGTCAACGGGTGGGAGCCGGGGATACGCAGTATTTT.

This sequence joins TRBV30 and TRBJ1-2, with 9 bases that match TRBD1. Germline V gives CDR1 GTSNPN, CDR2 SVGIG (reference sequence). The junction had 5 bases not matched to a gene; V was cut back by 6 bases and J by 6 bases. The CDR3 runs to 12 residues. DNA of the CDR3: TGTGCCTGCCAGACAGGGGGTGATGGCTACACCTTC. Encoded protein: CACQTGGDGYTF.

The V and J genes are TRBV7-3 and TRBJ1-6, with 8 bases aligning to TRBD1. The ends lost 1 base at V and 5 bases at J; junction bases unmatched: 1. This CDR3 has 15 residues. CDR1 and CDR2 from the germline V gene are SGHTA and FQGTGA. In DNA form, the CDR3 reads TGTGCCAGCAGCTTAATGACAGGGGATAATTCACCCCTCCACTTT. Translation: CASSLMTGDNSPLHF.

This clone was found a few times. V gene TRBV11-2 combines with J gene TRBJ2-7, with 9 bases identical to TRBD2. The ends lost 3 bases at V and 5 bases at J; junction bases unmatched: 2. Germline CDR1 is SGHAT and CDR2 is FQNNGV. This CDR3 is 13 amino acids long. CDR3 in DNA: TGTGCCAGCAGCTTCGGACTAGCGCACGAGCAGTACTTC. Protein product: CASSFGLAHEQYF.